This paragraph covers one T cell receptor (beta chain) sequence. Its antigen remains unknown. TCRdb's copy holds only in-frame clones and misses some; the assay was immunoSEQ multiplex PCR. The profile covers some 130,000 clones, with around 87% appearing a single time and approximately 3.5% taken by the ten largest. Germline assignment: CDR1 SNHLY and CDR2 FYNNEI. V dropped 5 bases and J dropped 6 bases, with 11 bases sitting between them. There are 12 residues in the CDR3. This entry comes from a study of T cell responses to AZD1222 COVID-19 vaccine. Points from the study as a whole: White British ancestry dominated among donors, who included more females, and clonal diversity was possibly underestimated.

The sequence derives from an adult in good health. Sequencing was performed on peripheral blood, taken on day 0 of AZD1222 vaccination. This sequence joins TRBV2 and TRBJ2-7, with D unresolved. The CDR3: CASSPYSGEQYF. The DNA for the CDR3 is TGTGCCAGCAGTCCCTACTCGGGCGAGCAGTACTTC.